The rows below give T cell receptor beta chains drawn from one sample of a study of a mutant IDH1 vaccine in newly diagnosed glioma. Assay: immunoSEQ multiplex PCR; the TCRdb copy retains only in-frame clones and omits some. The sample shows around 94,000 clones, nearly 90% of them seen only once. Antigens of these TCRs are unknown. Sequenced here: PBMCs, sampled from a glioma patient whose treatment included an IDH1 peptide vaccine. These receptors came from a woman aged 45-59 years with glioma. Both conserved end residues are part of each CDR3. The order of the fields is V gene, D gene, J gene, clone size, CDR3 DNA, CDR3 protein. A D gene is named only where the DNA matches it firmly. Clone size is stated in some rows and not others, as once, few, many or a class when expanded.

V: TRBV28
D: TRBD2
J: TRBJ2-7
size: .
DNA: TGTGCCAGCAGTTTATTGAGCGGGAGGCTCCAGTACTTC
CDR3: CASSLLSGRLQYF

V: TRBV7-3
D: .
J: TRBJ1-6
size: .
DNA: TGTGCCAGCAGCTTAACGGGGGATTCACCCCTCCACTTT
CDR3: CASSLTGDSPLHF

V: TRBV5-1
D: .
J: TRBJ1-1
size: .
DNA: TGCGCCAGCAGCTTGGGTCGGCTGAACACTGAAGCTTTCTTT
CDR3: CASSLGRLNTEAFF

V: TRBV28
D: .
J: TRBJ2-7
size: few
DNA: TGTGCCAGCAGTTTATTTCGGAGTCCCTACGAGCAGTACTTC
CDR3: CASSLFRSPYEQYF

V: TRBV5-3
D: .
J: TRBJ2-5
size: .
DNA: TGTGCCAGAGGCCCCTGGGAGACCCAGTACTTC
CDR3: CARGPWETQYF

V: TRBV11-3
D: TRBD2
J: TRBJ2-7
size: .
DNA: TGTGCCAGCAGCCCAGGAGGGACTAGAACCCGGGAGCAGTACTTC
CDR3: CASSPGGTRTREQYF

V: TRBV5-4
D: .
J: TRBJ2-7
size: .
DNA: TGTGCCAGCAGCTTTGGGGGGCGGTCCTACGAGCAGTACTTC
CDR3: CASSFGGRSYEQYF

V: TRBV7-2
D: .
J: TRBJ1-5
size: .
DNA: TGTGCCAGCAGCCCGCGGTCCATGACGTTCAATCAGCCCCAGCATTTT
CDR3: CASSPRSMTFNQPQHF

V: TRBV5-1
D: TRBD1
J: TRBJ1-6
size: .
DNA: TGCGCCAGCAGCTTGGCCGGGACAGGGGATCCACCCCTCCACTTT
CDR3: CASSLAGTGDPPLHF

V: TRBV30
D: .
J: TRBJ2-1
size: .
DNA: TGTGCCTGGAGCGGGAGTAGCTCCTACAATGAGCAGTTCTTC
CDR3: CAWSGSSSYNEQFF

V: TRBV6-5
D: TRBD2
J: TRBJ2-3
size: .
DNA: TGTGCCAGCAGTTACTCGGCGGGAGGAACAGATACGCAGTATTTT
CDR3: CASSYSAGGTDTQYF

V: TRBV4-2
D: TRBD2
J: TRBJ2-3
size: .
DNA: TGTGCCAGCAGCCCGGTTGGGGGACTAGCGGGGGCTACGCAGTATTTT
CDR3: CASSPVGGLAGATQYF

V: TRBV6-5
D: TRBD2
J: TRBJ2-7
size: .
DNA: TGTGCCAGCAGTTACTCGATCGCTAGCGGGAGCTACGAGCAGTACTTC
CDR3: CASSYSIASGSYEQYF

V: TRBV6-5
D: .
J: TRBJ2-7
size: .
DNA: TGTGCCAGCAGTTTTACAGCAGGCGCTTACGAGCAGTACTTC
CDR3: CASSFTAGAYEQYF

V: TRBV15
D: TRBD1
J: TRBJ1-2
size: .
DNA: TGTGCCACCAGCAGAGATCGGACAGGGGGCAGTCGTGGCTACACCTTC
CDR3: CATSRDRTGGSRGYTF

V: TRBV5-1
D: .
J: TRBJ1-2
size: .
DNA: TGCGCCAGCAGCACGGATTGGGGGAGAATCTATGGCTACACCTTC
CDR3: CASSTDWGRIYGYTF

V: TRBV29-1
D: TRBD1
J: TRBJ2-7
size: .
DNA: TGCAGCGTTGGAGACAGGGGGCGTCCCTACGAGCAGTACTTC
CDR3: CSVGDRGRPYEQYF

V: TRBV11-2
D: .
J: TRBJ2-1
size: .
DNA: TGTGCCAGCAGCTTAGGGGGCCCTGACGACAATGAGCAGTTCTTC
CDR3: CASSLGGPDDNEQFF

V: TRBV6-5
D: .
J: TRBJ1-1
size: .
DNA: TGTGCCAGCAGTTACTCGGGCCAGGGGAACACTGAAGCTTTCTTT
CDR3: CASSYSGQGNTEAFF

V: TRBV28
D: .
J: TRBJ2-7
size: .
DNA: TGTGCCAGCAGAGAGACAGTCTCCTACGAGCAGTACTTC
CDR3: CASRETVSYEQYF

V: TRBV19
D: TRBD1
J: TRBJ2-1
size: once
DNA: TGTGCCAGCTGGGACAGGGTTTTTTTCAATGAGCAGTTCTTC
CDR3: CASWDRVFFNEQFF

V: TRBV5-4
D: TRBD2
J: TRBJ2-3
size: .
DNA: TGTGCCAGCAGCGAGACAGCGGGAGTGCTAGATACGCAGTATTTT
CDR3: CASSETAGVLDTQYF

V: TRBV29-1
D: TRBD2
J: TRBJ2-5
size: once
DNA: TGCAGCGTTTACAGCGGGAGAGAGACCCAGTACTTC
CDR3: CSVYSGRETQYF

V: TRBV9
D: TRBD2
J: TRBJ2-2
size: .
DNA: TGTGCCAGCAGCGCCCCGGGACTAGGGAGGGCCGGGGAGCTGTTTTTT
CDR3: CASSAPGLGRAGELFF

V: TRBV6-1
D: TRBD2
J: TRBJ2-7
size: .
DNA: TGTGCCAGCACCCTCGGGGCGGCGGGAGGGGACGAGCAGTACTTC
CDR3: CASTLGAAGGDEQYF

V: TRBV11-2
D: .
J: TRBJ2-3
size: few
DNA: TGTGCCAGCAGCTTAGGAGGGGGGAGCGGGCCTACGGCAACGCAGTATTTT
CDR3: CASSLGGGSGPTATQYF

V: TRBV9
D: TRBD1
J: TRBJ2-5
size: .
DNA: TGTGCCAGCAGCGCCAGGGGGTCCGGGACAGTACAAGAGACCCAGTACTTC
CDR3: CASSARGSGTVQETQYF

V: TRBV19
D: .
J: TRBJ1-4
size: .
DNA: TGTGCCAGTAAGACGAGCAGTCGAGGGACTAATGAAAAACTGTTTTTT
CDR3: CASKTSSRGTNEKLFF

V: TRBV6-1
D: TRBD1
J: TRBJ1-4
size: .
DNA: TGTGCCAGCAGTGCTACAGGGGAAGCGACTAATGAAAAACTGTTTTTT
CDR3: CASSATGEATNEKLFF

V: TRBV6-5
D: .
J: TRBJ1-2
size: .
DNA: TGTGCCAGCCCCAGGGACCGAACCTATGGCTACACCTTC
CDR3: CASPRDRTYGYTF

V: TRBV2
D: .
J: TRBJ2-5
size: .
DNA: TGTGCCAGCAGACGGGGCCTACCAGTGGAGACCCAGTACTTC
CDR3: CASRRGLPVETQYF

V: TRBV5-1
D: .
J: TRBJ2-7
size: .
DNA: TGCGCCAGCAGAGTTTTGGGGGACGAGCAGTACTTC
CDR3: CASRVLGDEQYF

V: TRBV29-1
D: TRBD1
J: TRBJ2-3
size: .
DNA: TGCAGCGTTGGGGAGACAGGGGTGGCAGATACGCAGTATTTT
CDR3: CSVGETGVADTQYF

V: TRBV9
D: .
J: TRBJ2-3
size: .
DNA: TGTGCCAGCAGCCGAGCTGGGACTGGGGGTTCAGGGGACACAGATACGCAGTATTTT
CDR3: CASSRAGTGGSGDTDTQYF

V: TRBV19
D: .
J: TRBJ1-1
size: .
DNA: TGTGCCAGTACTAAGGACGACCCAGGCACTGAAGCTTTCTTT
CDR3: CASTKDDPGTEAFF

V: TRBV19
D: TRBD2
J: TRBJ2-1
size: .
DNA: TGTGCCAGTAGTATAACCCCTCCTAGCGGCTCCTACAATGAGCAGTTCTTC
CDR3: CASSITPPSGSYNEQFF

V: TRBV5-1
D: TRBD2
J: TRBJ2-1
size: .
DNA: TGCGCCAGCAGCTTGGCCAATAGCGGGAGCTCCTACAATGAGCAGTTCTTC
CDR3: CASSLANSGSSYNEQFF

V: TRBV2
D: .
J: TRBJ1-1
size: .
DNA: TGTGCCAGCAGTGAATACAGAAGGAACACTGAAGCTTTCTTT
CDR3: CASSEYRRNTEAFF

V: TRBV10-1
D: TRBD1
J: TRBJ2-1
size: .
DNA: TGCGCCAGCAGGAAAGGGACAGGGGGCTCGGAGGGTCAGTTCTTC
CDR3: CASRKGTGGSEGQFF

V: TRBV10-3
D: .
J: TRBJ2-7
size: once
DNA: TGTGCCATCAGTGCCCGCTCCCGGAGCTCCTACGAGCAGTACTTC
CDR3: CAISARSRSSYEQYF

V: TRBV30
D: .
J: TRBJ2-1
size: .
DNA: TGTGCCTGGAGTGTACTTATGGGCAATGAGCAGTTCTTC
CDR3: CAWSVLMGNEQFF

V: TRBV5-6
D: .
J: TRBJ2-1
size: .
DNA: TGTGCCAGCAGCTTGGGCTCCATTAGCTCCTACAATGAGCAGTTCTTC
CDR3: CASSLGSISSYNEQFF

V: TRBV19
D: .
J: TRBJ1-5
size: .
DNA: TGTGCCAGTAGTATAGATTTCGGTAGCAATCAGCCCCAGCATTTT
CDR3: CASSIDFGSNQPQHF

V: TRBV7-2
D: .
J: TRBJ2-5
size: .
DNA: TGTGCCAGCAGCCCTAGGGACTCCGGGGAGACCCAGTACTTC
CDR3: CASSPRDSGETQYF

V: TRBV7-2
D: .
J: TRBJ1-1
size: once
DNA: TGTGCCAGCAGCTTAGCCCGGCACACTGAAGCTTTCTTT
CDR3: CASSLARHTEAFF

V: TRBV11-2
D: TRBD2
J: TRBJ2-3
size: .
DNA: TGTGCCAGCAGCACACGAGCGGGAGGAATCACAGATACGCAGTATTTT
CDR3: CASSTRAGGITDTQYF